The next 15 T cell receptor beta chains were all read from a single sample in a study of blood T cell repertoires in COVID-19. Sequencing was performed with immunoSEQ multiplex PCR; in TCRdb, only in-frame clones are kept and a portion is missing. The sample consists of 150,000 to 200,000 clones, around 90% of them appearing once. Material: peripheral blood. These receptors were taken from a human donor in a cohort sampled during active COVID-19.

This rearrangement joins TRBV6-5 to TRBJ2-1; the D is unclear. V was trimmed by 2 bases and J by 2 bases, leaving 4 bases between them. Germline-derived CDR1 and CDR2 are MNHEY and SVGAGI. The CDR3 consists of 13 residues. The CDR3 DNA is TGTGCCAGCAGTTACGACACCTACAATGAGCAGTTCTTC. This sequence encodes CASSYDTYNEQFF.

This chain connects TRBV4-3 to TRBJ2-3, with D perhaps matching TRBD2 (6 bases). Germline V gene data show CDR1 as LGHNA and CDR2 as YSLEER. V dropped 0 bases and J dropped 9 bases, with 13 bases sitting between them. The CDR3 is 14 amino acids. The CDR3 DNA is TGCGCCAGCAGCCAAGAGGAGGGTTCAGGAACGCAGTATTTT. Translated: CASSQEEGSGTQYF.

The J gene is TRBJ1-3, the V gene TRBV20-1, with no clear D. Germline V gives CDR1 DFQATT, CDR2 SNEGSKA (reference sequence). The ends were cut back, 3 bases at V and 0 bases at J, with 15 bases in the middle. The CDR3 is 16 amino acids. This CDR3 reads CSASSNAGISGNTIYF. The CDR3 DNA reads as TGCAGTGCTAGTAGCAATGCAGGAATCTCTGGAAACACCATATATTTT.

This rearrangement joins TRBV15 to TRBJ2-7; 8 bases fit TRBD1. Losses at the gene ends were 1 base for V and 5 bases for J; bases not matched to a gene: 16. The CDR3 loop spans 18 amino acids. Germline values: CDR1 LNHNV, CDR2 YYDKDF (reference sequence). CDR3 in amino acids: CATSRGDGMSGGLDEQYF. For the CDR3, the DNA is TGTGCCACCAGCAGAGGGGATGGGATGTCAGGGGGCCTCGACGAGCAGTACTTC. The whole variable domain, filled in from reference TRBV15 and TRBJ2-7, reads DAMVIQNPRYQVTQFGKPVTLSCSQTLNHNVMYWYQQKSSQAPKLLFHYYDKDFNNEADTPDNFQSRRPNTSFCFLDIRSPGLGDTAMYLCATSRGDGMSGGLDEQYFGPGTRLTVT.

The J gene is TRBJ2-3, the V gene TRBV9; 8 nucleotides match TRBD2. V gave up 4 bases and J gave up 0 bases; unmatched junction bases: 19. CDR1 SGDLS and CDR2 YYNGEE come from the germline V gene. CDR3 size: 20 residues. The CDR3 DNA reads as TGTGCCAGCAGCCCCGGACCCCAGCGGGAGCGCACTAGTAGCACAGATACGCAGTATTTT. Translation: CASSPGPQRERTSSTDTQYF.

The chain links TRBV25-1 to TRBJ2-7, with 13 bases identical to TRBD2. Per the germline V gene, CDR1 is MGHDK and CDR2 is SYGVNS. This CDR3 is built from 14 residues. The trim removed 4 bases at V and 5 bases at J, leaving 2 bases unmatched. The CDR3, as DNA: TGTGCCAGCAGTGCACTAGCGGGAGGGAACGAGCAGTACTTC. Its translation is CASSALAGGNEQYF.

V gene TRBV4-1 combines with J gene TRBJ2-5; the match to TRBD2 covers 11 bases. The CDR3 totals 15 residues. The germline CDR1 and CDR2 sequences are MGHRA and YSYEKL. V lost 1 base to trimming and J lost 6 bases; unmatched junction nucleotides: 4. The CDR3 here is CASSQGSGRVQTQYF. CDR3 in DNA: TGCGCCAGCAGCCAAGGTAGCGGGAGGGTCCAGACCCAGTACTTC.

This chain joins TRBV30 and TRBJ2-7; TRBD2 aligns across 11 bases. CDR1 is GTSNPN and CDR2 is SVGIG in the germline V gene (reference sequence). The CDR3 sequence is 15 residues long. The ends lost 0 bases at V and 5 bases at J; junction bases unmatched: 6. The CDR3 sequence is CAWSVSPSGRNEQYF. The CDR3, as DNA: TGTGCCTGGAGTGTATCCCCTAGCGGGAGGAACGAGCAGTACTTC.

V and J are TRBV19 and TRBJ1-6; D gene uncertain. Germline loops: CDR1 LNHDA, CDR2 SQIVND (reference sequence). Trimming stripped 5 bases from V and 13 bases from J, with 15 bases between. There are 13 residues in the CDR3. CDR3 in DNA: TGTGCCAGTAGTGAGGAGCGTGGGAGTCCCCTCCACTTT. Amino acids: CASSEERGSPLHF.

This clone was detected only a few times. The chain couples TRBV2 to TRBJ1-1, with TRBD1 matching 7 bases. There are 19 residues in the CDR3. Trimming took 3 bases from V and 0 from J; bases not matched to a gene: 16. Germline V gene sequence: CDR1 SNHLY, CDR2 FYNNEI. In DNA, the CDR3 is TGTGCCAGCAGTGATATCCCAAGGACAGGCCACACGTTGAACACTGAAGCTTTCTTT. It is translated as CASSDIPRTGHTLNTEAFF.

The rearrangement uses TRBV11-2 and TRBJ1-6, with 7 bases identical to TRBD1. CDR3 size: 14 residues. Germline V CDR1 and CDR2: SGHAT, FQNNGV. V shed 2 bases, J shed 7 bases, and the junction held 2 bases outside the gene matches. The CDR3 coding sequence is TGTGCCAGCAGCTTATCGGGACAGAATTCACCCCTCCACTTT. It specifies CASSLSGQNSPLHF.

This clone was detected only once. The chain combines TRBV27 with TRBJ2-7; 7 bases are shared with TRBD1. Per the germline V gene, CDR1 is MNHEY and CDR2 is SMNVEV (reference sequence). V was clipped by 8 bases and J by 5 bases; unmatched bases: 12. The CDR3 is 14 residues long. CDR3 in amino acids: CASAPNRGRDEQYF. The CDR3 DNA follows: TGTGCCAGCGCACCGAACAGGGGACGAGACGAGCAGTACTTC.

The chain is built from TRBV3-1 (or the pseudogene TRBV3-2) and TRBJ2-2, with 8 bases identical to TRBD1. This CDR3 is built from 17 residues. V was clipped by 5 bases and J by 1 base; unmatched bases: 9. CDR1 LGHDT and CDR2 YNNKEL come from the germline V gene (reference sequence). Written as DNA, the CDR3 is TGTGCCAGCAGCACTTTTTTAGGACAGGGGAACACCGGGGAGCTGTTTTTT. Protein: CASSTFLGQGNTGELFF.

The rearrangement uses TRBV7-9 and TRBJ2-7, with 10 bases matching TRBD1. CDR1 and CDR2 from the germline V gene are SEHNR and FQNEAQ (reference sequence). The J segment lost 3 bases and the V segment lost 5 bases, leaving 7 bases of the junction unmatched. The CDR3 has 15 amino acids. The DNA of the CDR3 is TGTGCCAGCAGCAGGTTGACAGGGGGCTTCTACGAGCAGTACTTC. Protein sequence: CASSRLTGGFYEQYF. The whole variable domain, filled in from reference TRBV7-9 and TRBJ2-7, reads DTGVSQNPRHKITKRGQNVTFRCDPISEHNRLYWYRQTLGQGPEFLTYFQNEAQLEKSRLLSDRFSAERPKGSFSTLEIQRTEQGDSAMYLCASSRLTGGFYEQYFGPGTRLTVT.

This clone was picked up a small number of times. V and J are TRBV19 and TRBJ2-7; D gene uncertain. CDR1 is LNHDA and CDR2 is SQIVND in the germline V gene (reference sequence). The CDR3 consists of 12 residues. The germline V and J ends were trimmed by 5 bases and 2 bases, with 7 bases remaining between them. CDR3: CASSSRTYEQYF. Here the CDR3 DNA reads TGTGCCAGTAGTTCCAGGACCTACGAGCAGTACTTC. Based on the CDR3 plus reference TRBV19 and TRBJ2-7, the full variable domain is DGGITQSPKYLFRKEGQNVTLSCEQNLNHDAMYWYRQDPGQGLRLIYYSQIVNDFQKGDIAEGYSVSREKKESFPLTVTSAQKNPTAFYLCASSSRTYEQYFGPGTRLTVT.